These 24 T cell receptor beta chains were sequenced from one sample in a study of T cell repertoires in ileal Crohn's disease. Clones were read by immunoSEQ multiplex PCR, and TCRdb kept only the in-frame ones, dropping some. The sample records about 13,000 clones, around 70% being singletons. Sequencing was performed on ileal tissue. These receptors were taken from an adult with Crohn's disease.

The CDR3 sequence: CASNRPGTGNNEQFF. CDR3 bases: TGTGCCAGCAACAGACCCGGGACAGGAAACAATGAGCAGTTCTTC. The chain combines TRBV5-8 with TRBJ2-1; 8 positions agree with TRBD1. The CDR3 extends over 15 amino acids. With V trimmed by 6 bases and J by 5 bases, 10 bases remained unmatched. Germline lookup yields CDR1 SGHTS and CDR2 YDEGEE.

This clone occurred a few times. Compared with germline, one end of the junction differs, possibly owing to a read error. The gene calls are TRBV27 and TRBJ2-1; D might be TRBD1 or TRBD2, each matching 5 bases. The CDR3 loop spans 12 amino acids. Germline values: CDR1 MNHEY, CDR2 SMNVEV (reference sequence). CDR3 sequence (DNA): TGTGCCACCGGGACCTCCCACAATGAGCAGTTCTTC. Translating gives CATGTSHNEQFF.

V is TRBV4-1 and J is TRBJ2-6; no clear D. V shed 1 base and J shed 0 bases, with 13 bases lying between them. CDR1 and CDR2 (germline): MGHRA, YSYEKL. The CDR3 has 18 residues. The CDR3 sequence is CASSQGVVVLSGANVLTF. Here the CDR3 DNA reads TGCGCCAGCAGCCAAGGGGTAGTAGTGCTCTCTGGGGCCAACGTCCTGACTTTC.

This CDR3 is CASARTDRVRDQAFF. The CDR3 DNA sequence: TGTGCCAGCGCCAGGACTGACAGGGTCCGCGATCAAGCTTTCTTT. J is TRBJ1-1 and V is TRBV7-3; 7 nucleotides align to TRBD1. The V gene's germline CDR1 is SGHTA and CDR2 FQGTGA. The junction had 18 bases not matched to a gene; V was cut back by 8 bases and J by 9 bases. The CDR3 has 15 residues.

This chain connects TRBV19 to TRBJ2-2, with D unresolved. The ends were cut back, 2 bases at V and 0 bases at J, with 4 bases in the middle. Germline loops: CDR1 LNHDA, CDR2 SQIVND (reference sequence). This CDR3 is built from 14 residues. This chain's CDR3 is CASSIKTNTGELFF. CDR3 in DNA: TGTGCCAGTAGTATAAAGACGAACACCGGGGAGCTGTTTTTT.

The chain recombines TRBV7-6 with TRBJ2-7; 10 bases match TRBD2. Trimming at V came to 1 base and at J to 2 bases, leaving 11 bases not matched to a gene. The germline V gene has CDR1 SGHVS and CDR2 FNYEAQ. There are 18 residues in the CDR3. The CDR3 is CASSLEGSGGLATYEQYF. The CDR3 coding sequence is TGTGCCAGCAGCTTAGAGGGTAGCGGGGGGCTGGCCACCTACGAGCAGTACTTC.

This sequence joins TRBV2 and TRBJ1-1; 8 bases map to TRBD1. With 3 bases clipped from V and 2 bases from J, the junction kept 2 bases outside the gene matches. The CDR3 consists of 14 residues. Germline V gene lookup returns CDR1 SNHLY and CDR2 FYNNEI. CDR3 residues: CASSDGQGNTEAFF. In nucleotides, the CDR3 is TGTGCCAGCAGTGATGGACAGGGAAACACTGAAGCTTTCTTT.

This clone has a handful of counts. The chain joins TRBV18 to TRBJ2-7; no reliable D call. With 1 base removed from V and 4 bases from J, the gap between germline ends came to 11 bases. CDR1 is KGHSH and CDR2 is LQKENI in the germline V gene. The CDR3 consists of 14 residues. CDR3 in amino acids: CASSPRPGGYEQYF. The DNA of the CDR3 is TGTGCCAGCTCACCACGGCCCGGCGGTTACGAGCAGTACTTC.

The chain employs TRBV4-3 and TRBJ1-4; 10 positions match TRBD1. With 0 bases clipped from V and 6 bases from J, the junction kept 7 bases outside the gene matches. Looked up from germline, CDR1 is LGHNA and CDR2 is YSLEER. The CDR3 length is 17 residues. CDR3 sequence reads: CASSQDNWGTGDEKLFF. DNA for the CDR3: TGCGCCAGCAGCCAAGATAATTGGGGGACAGGGGATGAAAAACTGTTTTTT.

This chain links TRBV7-9 with TRBJ1-6; weak D call: TRBD1 (6 bases). CDR1 and CDR2 (germline): SEHNR, FQNEAQ (reference sequence). V lost 7 bases and J 2 bases, leaving 15 bases between the germline ends. The CDR3 is 16 amino acids. The CDR3 sequence is CASNSEDSTYNSPLHF. The CDR3 DNA is TGTGCCAGCAATTCCGAGGACAGCACCTATAATTCACCCCTCCACTTT.

This clone is a singleton in its sample. This chain connects TRBV2 to TRBJ2-3, with 15 bases matching TRBD2. From germline, CDR1 is SNHLY and CDR2 FYNNEI. V shed 6 bases and J 12 bases; nucleotides not matched to a gene: 7. CDR3 size: 14 residues. The CDR3 coding sequence is TGTGCCAGCAGCGCCGGACTAGCGGGGGGGCCACAGTATTTT. The encoded protein is CASSAGLAGGPQYF.

This chain links TRBV10-2 with TRBJ1-2; D remains ambiguous. Germline values: CDR1 WSHSY, CDR2 SAAADI. The CDR3 is 12 amino acids. Deletions cut 3 bases from V and 7 bases from J, with 9 bases between. CDR3 loop: CASSDVSGGYTF. CDR3 DNA: TGCGCCAGCAGTGACGTCTCAGGTGGCTACACCTTC.

The J gene is TRBJ1-2, the V gene TRBV9, with D perhaps TRBD1 (5 bases). The CDR3 consists of 15 residues. Trimming left V 3 bases short and J 6 bases short, with 18 bases between. Germline values: CDR1 SGDLS, CDR2 YYNGEE. CDR3 loop: CASSDGTLISDGYTF. DNA of the CDR3: TGTGCCAGCAGCGACGGGACCCTTATAAGCGATGGCTACACCTTC.

The genes are TRBV11-3 and TRBJ2-2; D might be TRBD1 or TRBD2, each matching 6 bases. The CDR3 consists of 17 residues. Germline V gene lookup returns CDR1 SGHNT and CDR2 YENEEA. V lost 4 bases to trimming and J lost 3 bases, with 18 bases between them. CDR3 loop: CASSSKGGSFYTGELFF. The DNA for the CDR3 is TGTGCCAGCAGCTCTAAGGGGGGCTCGTTTTACACCGGGGAGCTGTTTTTT. The entire variable domain, with the rest obtained from reference TRBV11-3 and TRBJ2-2, is as follows: EAGVVQSPRYKIIEKKQPVAFWCNPISGHNTLYWYLQNLGQGPELLIRYENEEAVDDSQLPKDRFSAERLKGVDSTLKIQPAELGDSAVYLCASSSKGGSFYTGELFFGEGSRLTVL.

This clone ranks as medium-sized (0.01 to 0.1%). The J gene is TRBJ1-6, the V gene TRBV11-2; 9 nucleotides match TRBD1. V dropped 5 bases and J dropped 7; count of bases not matched to a gene: 9. The CDR3 totals 16 residues. In germline, CDR1 is SGHAT, CDR2 FQNNGV. As DNA, the CDR3 is TGTGCCAGCAGCCTGGACAGGGGATCGGGGAATTCACCCCTCCACTTT. Amino acid sequence: CASSLDRGSGNSPLHF.

In its sample, this clone ranks as medium-sized. This sequence joins TRBV28 and TRBJ2-7, with D hard to call. Germline CDR1 and CDR2: MDHEN and SYDVKM. The CDR3 covers 14 residues. Trimming removed 2 bases at V and 4 bases at J, with 12 bases between. CDR3: CASSLPWSGYEQYF. The CDR3 DNA reads TGTGCCAGCAGTTTACCCTGGTCTGGGTACGAGCAGTACTTC.

V gene TRBV19 combines with J gene TRBJ2-5, with D uncertain. The CDR3 contains 11 residues. The germline CDR1 and CDR2 sequences are LNHDA and SQIVND (reference sequence). Between the trimmed V and J ends, which lost 4 bases and 5 bases, there was a span of 5 bases. The CDR3 sequence is CASSTWETQYF. The DNA for the CDR3 is TGTGCCAGTAGTACGTGGGAGACCCAGTACTTC.

The chain has TRBV6-5 and TRBJ1-2, with D possibly matching TRBD1 (6 bases). Deletions cut 5 bases from V and 4 bases from J, with 11 bases between. The CDR3 is 13 amino acids. Per the germline V gene, CDR1 is MNHEY and CDR2 is SVGAGI. The CDR3, as DNA: TGTGCCAGCAGTCAGACAGGACCCTATGGCTACACCTTC. Protein product: CASSQTGPYGYTF.

V is TRBV10-3 and J is TRBJ1-1; possible D gene TRBD1, 6 bases. Germline assignment: CDR1 ENHRY and CDR2 SYGVKD. The CDR3 is 14 amino acids. V shed 7 bases and J shed 1 base, with 13 bases lying between them. CDR3 nucleotides: TGTGCCATCAAGGGGGGGAGTGGGAACACTGAAGCTTTCTTT. Translated: CAIKGGSGNTEAFF.

This chain links TRBV5-4 with TRBJ1-3; a possible D gene is TRBD1 (5 bases). The V end was cut by 3 bases, the J end by 0 bases, with 10 bases between. Per the germline V gene, CDR1 is SGHNT and CDR2 is YYREEE (reference sequence). The CDR3 extends over 15 amino acids. CDR3 sequence: CASSWQGDSGNTIYF. CDR3 coding DNA: TGTGCCAGCAGCTGGCAGGGCGACTCTGGAAACACCATATATTTT.

The rearrangement uses TRBV11-2 and TRBJ2-7, with D perhaps given as TRBD1 or TRBD2 (5 bases each). CDR1 is SGHAT, CDR2 FQNNGV, per germline. V lost 0 bases and J 2 bases, leaving 14 bases between the germline ends. The CDR3 sequence is 16 residues long. CDR3 nucleotide sequence: TGTGCCAGCAGCTTAGAAACAGCGGACAACCCCTACGAGCAGTACTTC. Its translation: CASSLETADNPYEQYF.

The chain uses TRBV6-1 and TRBJ2-1; TRBD2 matches 11 bases. The CDR3 runs 15 residues. V gave up 2 bases and J gave up 6 bases; unmatched junction bases: 3. Germline V gene lookup returns CDR1 MNHNS and CDR2 SASEGT. The CDR3 DNA sequence: TGTGCCAGCAGTGAAAATAGCGGGGGGGCCAATGAGCAGTTCTTC. This translates into CASSENSGGANEQFF.

This sequence joins TRBV11-2 and TRBJ1-1; D not certain. Germline CDR1 is SGHAT and CDR2 is FQNNGV. This CDR3 is 14 amino acids long. With 3 bases removed from V and 0 bases from J, the gap between germline ends came to 8 bases. The CDR3 loop reads CASSFYSMNTEAFF. The CDR3 DNA reads TGTGCCAGCAGCTTCTACAGCATGAACACTGAAGCTTTCTTT.

The rearrangement joins TRBV7-9 to TRBJ2-5; D perhaps matches TRBD2 (5 bases). Germline CDR1 is SEHNR and CDR2 is FQNEAQ (reference sequence). The germline V and J ends were trimmed by 1 base and 5 bases, with 11 bases remaining between them. This CDR3 comprises 14 residues. The CDR3 loop is CASSLGRGFETQYF. The DNA of the CDR3 is TGTGCCAGCAGCTTAGGTAGAGGGTTCGAGACCCAGTACTTC.